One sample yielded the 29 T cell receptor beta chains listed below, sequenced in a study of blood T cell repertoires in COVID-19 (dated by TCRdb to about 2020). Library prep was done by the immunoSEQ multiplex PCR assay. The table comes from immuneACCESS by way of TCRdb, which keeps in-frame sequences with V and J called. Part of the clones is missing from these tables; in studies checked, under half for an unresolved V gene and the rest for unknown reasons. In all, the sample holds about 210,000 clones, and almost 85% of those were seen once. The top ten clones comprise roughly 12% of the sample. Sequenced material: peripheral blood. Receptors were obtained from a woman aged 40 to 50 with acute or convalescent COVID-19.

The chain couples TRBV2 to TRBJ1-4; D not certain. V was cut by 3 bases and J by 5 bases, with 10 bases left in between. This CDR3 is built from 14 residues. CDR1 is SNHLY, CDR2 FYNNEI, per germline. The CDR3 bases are TGTGCCAGCAGTGACCGGGGAAGCAATGAAAAACTGTTTTTT. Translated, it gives CASSDRGSNEKLFF.

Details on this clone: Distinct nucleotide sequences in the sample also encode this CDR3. The CDR3 DNA sequence: TGTGCCAGCAGCTTATCGGGATTGGGCAATCAGCCCCAGCATTTT. Amino acids: CASSLSGLGNQPQHF. The chain uses TRBV7-6 and TRBJ1-5, with D hard to call. In germline, CDR1 is SGHVS, CDR2 FNYEAQ. The CDR3 consists of 15 residues. The ends were cut back, 2 bases at V and 2 bases at J, with 10 bases in the middle.

For the CDR3, the DNA is TGTGCCAGCAGTCCCAGAGTGACGCTCGAGGATAACACTGAAGCTTTCTTT. It yields the protein CASSPRVTLEDNTEAFF. The rearrangement uses TRBV7-9 and TRBJ1-1; D unresolved. The V and J ends lost 6 bases and 2 bases respectively, with 22 bases between them. The CDR3 contains 17 residues. Germline V lookup: CDR1 SEHNR, CDR2 FQNEAQ (reference sequence).

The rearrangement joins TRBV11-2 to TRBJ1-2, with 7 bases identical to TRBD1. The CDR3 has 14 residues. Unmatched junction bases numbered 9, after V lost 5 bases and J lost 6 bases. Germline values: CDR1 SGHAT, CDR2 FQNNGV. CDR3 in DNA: TGTGCCAGCAGCCCACAAGGGACAGCAAATGGCTACACCTTC. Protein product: CASSPQGTANGYTF.

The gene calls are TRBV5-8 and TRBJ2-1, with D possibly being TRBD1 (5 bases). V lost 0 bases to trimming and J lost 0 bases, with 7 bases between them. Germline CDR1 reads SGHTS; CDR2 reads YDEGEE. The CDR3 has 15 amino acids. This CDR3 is CASSLEGLSYNEQFF. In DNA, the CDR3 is TGTGCCAGCAGCTTGGAGGGGCTCTCCTACAATGAGCAGTTCTTC.

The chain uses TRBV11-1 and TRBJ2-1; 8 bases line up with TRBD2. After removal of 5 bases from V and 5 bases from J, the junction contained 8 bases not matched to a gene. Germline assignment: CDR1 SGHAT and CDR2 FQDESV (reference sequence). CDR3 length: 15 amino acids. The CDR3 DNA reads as TGTGCCAGCAGCGACGGGGGGGCCCTTAACAATGAGCAGTTCTTC. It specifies CASSDGGALNNEQFF. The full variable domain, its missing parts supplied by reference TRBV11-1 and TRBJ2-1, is EAEVAQSPRYKITEKSQAVAFWCDPISGHATLYWYRQILGQGPELLVQFQDESVVDDSQLPKDRFSAERLKGVDSTLKIQPAELGDSAMYLCASSDGGALNNEQFFGPGTRLTVL.

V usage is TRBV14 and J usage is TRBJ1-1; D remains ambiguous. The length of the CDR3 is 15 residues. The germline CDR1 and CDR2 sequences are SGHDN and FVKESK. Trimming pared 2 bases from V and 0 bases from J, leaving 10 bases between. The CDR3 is CASSQSGYLNTEAFF. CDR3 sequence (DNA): TGTGCCAGCAGCCAATCGGGTTACTTGAACACTGAAGCTTTCTTT.

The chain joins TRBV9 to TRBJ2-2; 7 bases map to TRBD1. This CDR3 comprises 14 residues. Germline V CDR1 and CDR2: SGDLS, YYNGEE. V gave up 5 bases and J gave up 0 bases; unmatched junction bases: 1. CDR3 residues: CASRTGPNTGELFF. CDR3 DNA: TGTGCCAGCAGGACAGGGCCGAACACCGGGGAGCTGTTTTTT.

The CDR3 here is CASSQTGGSRYGYTF. Written as DNA, the CDR3 is TGTGCCAGCAGCCAGACAGGGGGCTCTCGCTATGGCTACACCTTC. The rearrangement uses TRBV3-1 (or the pseudogene TRBV3-2) and TRBJ1-2; 10 bases line up with TRBD1. Germline trimming cut 3 bases from V and 4 bases from J; bases unmatched to any gene: 5. The CDR3 spans 15 residues. Germline V gene data show CDR1 as LGHDT and CDR2 as YNNKEL (reference sequence).

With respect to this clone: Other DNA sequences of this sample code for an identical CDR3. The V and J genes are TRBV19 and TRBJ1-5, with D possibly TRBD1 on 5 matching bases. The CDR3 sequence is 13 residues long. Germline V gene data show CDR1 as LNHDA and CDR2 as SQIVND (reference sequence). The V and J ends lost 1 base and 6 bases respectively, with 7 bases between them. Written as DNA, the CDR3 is TGTGCCAGTAGTATAGGGGGCGGTCAGCCCCAGCATTTT. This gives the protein CASSIGGGQPQHF.

This chain's CDR3 is CASTELGGATQYF. The CDR3 DNA reads TGTGCCAGCACAGAACTTGGGGGGGCTACGCAGTATTTT. The chain uses TRBV12-3 or TRBV12-4 and TRBJ2-3, with D tentatively TRBD2 (7 bases). With 7 bases removed from V and 8 bases from J, the gap between germline ends came to 16 bases. The CDR3 runs 13 residues.

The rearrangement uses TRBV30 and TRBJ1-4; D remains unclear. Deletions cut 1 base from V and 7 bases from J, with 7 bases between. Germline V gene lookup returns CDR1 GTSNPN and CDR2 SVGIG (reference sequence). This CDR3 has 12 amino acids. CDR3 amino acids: CAWSGYSEKLFF. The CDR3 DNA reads TGTGCCTGGAGTGGTTACAGTGAAAAACTGTTTTTT. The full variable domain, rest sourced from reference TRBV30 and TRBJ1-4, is SQTIHQWPATLVQPVGSPLSLECTVEGTSNPNLYWYRQAAGRGLQLLFYSVGIGQISSEVPQNLSASRPQDRQFILSSKKLLLSDSGFYLCAWSGYSEKLFFGSGTQLSVL.

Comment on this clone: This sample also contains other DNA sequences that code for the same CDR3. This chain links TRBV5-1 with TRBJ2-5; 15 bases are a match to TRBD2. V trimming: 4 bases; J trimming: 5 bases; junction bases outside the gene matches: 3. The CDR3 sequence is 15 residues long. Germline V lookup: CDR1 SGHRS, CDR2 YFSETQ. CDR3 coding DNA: TGCGCCAGCAGCCCGGGACTAGCGGGGGGTGAGACCCAGTACTTC. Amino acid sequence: CASSPGLAGGETQYF. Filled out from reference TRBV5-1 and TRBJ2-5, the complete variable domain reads KAGVTQTPRYLIKTRGQQVTLSCSPISGHRSVSWYQQTPGQGLQFLFEYFSETQRNKGNFPGRFSGRQFSNSRSEMNVSTLELGDSALYLCASSPGLAGGETQYFGPGTRLLVL.

The CDR3 DNA reads TGTGCCAGCAGTTACCAAGACATGTCCTATGGCTACACCTTC. It encodes CASSYQDMSYGYTF. This chain connects TRBV6-5 to TRBJ1-2; D uncertain. This CDR3 spans 14 amino acids. From germline, CDR1 is MNHEY and CDR2 SVGAGI. Trimming pared 2 bases from V and 4 bases from J, leaving 11 bases between.

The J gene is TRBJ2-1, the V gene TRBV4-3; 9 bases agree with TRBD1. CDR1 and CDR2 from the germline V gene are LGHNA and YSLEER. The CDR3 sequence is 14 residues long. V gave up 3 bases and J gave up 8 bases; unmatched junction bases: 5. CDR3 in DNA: TGCGCCAGCAGCCAGGGTGGGACAGGGTATGAGCAGTTCTTC. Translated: CASSQGGTGYEQFF.

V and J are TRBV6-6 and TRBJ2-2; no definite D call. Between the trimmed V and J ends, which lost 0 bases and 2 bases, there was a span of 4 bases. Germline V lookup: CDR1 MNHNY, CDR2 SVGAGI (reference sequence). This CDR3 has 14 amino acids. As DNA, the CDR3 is TGTGCCAGCAGTTACTCGAGTAACACCGGGGAGCTGTTTTTT. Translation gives CASSYSSNTGELFF.

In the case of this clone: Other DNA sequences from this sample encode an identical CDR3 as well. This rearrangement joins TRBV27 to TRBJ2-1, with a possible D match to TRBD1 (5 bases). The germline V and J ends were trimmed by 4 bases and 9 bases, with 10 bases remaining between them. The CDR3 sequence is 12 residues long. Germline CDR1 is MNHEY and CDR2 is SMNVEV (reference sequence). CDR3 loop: CASSYRGFEQFF. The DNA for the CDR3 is TGTGCCAGCAGTTATAGGGGTTTTGAGCAGTTCTTC.

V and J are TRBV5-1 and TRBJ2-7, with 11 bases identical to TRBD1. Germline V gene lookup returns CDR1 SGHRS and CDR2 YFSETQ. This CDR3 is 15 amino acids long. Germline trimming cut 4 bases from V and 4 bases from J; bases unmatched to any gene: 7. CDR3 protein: CASSLGTGGGYEQYF. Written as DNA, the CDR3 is TGCGCCAGCAGCCTCGGGACAGGGGGAGGGTACGAGCAGTACTTC.

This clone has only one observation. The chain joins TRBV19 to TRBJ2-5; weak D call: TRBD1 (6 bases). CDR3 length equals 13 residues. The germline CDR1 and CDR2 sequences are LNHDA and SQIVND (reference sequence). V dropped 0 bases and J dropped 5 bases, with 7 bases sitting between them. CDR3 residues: CASSIDQGETQYF. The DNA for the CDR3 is TGTGCCAGTAGTATAGACCAGGGGGAGACCCAGTACTTC.

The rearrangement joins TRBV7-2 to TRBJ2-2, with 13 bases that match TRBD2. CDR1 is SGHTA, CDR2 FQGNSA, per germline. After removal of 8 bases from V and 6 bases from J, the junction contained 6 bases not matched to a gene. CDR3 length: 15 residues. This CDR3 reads CASAPGLAGPGELFF. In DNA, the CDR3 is TGTGCCAGCGCACCGGGACTAGCGGGGCCCGGGGAGCTGTTTTTT.

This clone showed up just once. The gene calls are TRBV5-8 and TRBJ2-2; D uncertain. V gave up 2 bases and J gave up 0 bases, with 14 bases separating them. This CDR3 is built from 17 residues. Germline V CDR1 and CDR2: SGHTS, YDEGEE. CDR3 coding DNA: TGTGCCAGCAGCTTTGGGCGCTATCTCGCGAACACCGGGGAGCTGTTTTTT. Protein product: CASSFGRYLANTGELFF.

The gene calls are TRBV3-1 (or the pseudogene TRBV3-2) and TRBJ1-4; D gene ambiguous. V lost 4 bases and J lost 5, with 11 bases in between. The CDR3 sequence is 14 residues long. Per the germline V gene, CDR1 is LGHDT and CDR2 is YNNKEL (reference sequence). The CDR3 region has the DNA TGTGCCAGCAGCCCGGCCGGGAGGAATGAAAAACTGTTTTTT. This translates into CASSPAGRNEKLFF.

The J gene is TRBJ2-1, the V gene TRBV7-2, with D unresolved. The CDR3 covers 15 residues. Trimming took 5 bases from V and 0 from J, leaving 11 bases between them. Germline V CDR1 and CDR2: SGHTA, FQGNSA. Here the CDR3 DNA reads TGTGCCAGCAGCCGTGGCCCCCTCTCCTACAATGAGCAGTTCTTC. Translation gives CASSRGPLSYNEQFF. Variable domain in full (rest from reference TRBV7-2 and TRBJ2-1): GAGVSQSPSNKVTEKGKDVELRCDPISGHTALYWYRQSLGQGLEFLIYFQGNSAPDKSGLPSDRFSAERTGGSVSTLTIQRTQQEDSAVYLCASSRGPLSYNEQFFGPGTRLTVL.

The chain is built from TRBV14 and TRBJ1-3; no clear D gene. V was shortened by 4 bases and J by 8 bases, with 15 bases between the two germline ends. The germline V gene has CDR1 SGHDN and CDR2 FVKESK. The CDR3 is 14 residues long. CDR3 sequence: CASSRRGVSDTIYF. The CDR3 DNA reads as TGTGCCAGCAGCCGGCGCGGGGTGTCAGACACCATATATTTT.

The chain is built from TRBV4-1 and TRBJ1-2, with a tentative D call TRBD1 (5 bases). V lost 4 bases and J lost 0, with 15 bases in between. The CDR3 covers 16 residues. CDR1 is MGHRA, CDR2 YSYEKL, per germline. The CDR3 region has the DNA TGCGCCAGCAGCCTCCCACGGGGGGGACCTAACTATGGCTACACCTTC. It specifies CASSLPRGGPNYGYTF.

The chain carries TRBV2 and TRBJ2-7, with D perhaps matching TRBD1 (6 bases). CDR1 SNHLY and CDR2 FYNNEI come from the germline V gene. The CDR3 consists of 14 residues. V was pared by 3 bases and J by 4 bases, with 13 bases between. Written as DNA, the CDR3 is TGTGCCAGCAGTGAGAGGCAGGGGCTTTACGAGCAGTACTTC. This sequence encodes CASSERQGLYEQYF.

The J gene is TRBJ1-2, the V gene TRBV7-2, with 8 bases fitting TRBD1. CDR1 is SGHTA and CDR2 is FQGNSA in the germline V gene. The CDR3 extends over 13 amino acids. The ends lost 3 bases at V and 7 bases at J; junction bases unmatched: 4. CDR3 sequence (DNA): TGTGCCAGCAGCTTGGGGACAGGTGTTGGCTACACCTTC. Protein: CASSLGTGVGYTF.

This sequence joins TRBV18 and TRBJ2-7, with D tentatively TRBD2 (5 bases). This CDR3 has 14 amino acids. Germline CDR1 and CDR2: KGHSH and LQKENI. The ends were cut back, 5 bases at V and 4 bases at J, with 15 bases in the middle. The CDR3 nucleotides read TGTGCCAGCTCATCCCCCGGGAAGTATTACGAGCAGTACTTC. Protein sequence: CASSSPGKYYEQYF.

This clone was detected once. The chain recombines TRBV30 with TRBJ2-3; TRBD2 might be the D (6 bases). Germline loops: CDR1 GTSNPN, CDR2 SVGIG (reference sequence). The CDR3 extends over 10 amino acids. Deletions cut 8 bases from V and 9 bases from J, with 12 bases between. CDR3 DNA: TGTGCCGTGGACCGGGAGACGCAGTATTTT. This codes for CAVDRETQYF.